These 19 T cell receptor beta chains came from one sample sequenced in a study of low-dose radiotherapy and immunotherapy resistance in tumors. Primers targeting TRAV and TRBV primed first-strand cDNA, covering alpha and beta chains. TCR amplification involved 20 to 25 PCR cycles with a constant-region primer and V-primer adapter. TCRdb itself ran the reads through MiXCR, one entry per CDR3 protein. The sample holds around 60,000 distinct CDR3 sequences, around a quarter seen once. Stated time point: after trial treatment. The treatment was: LDRT plus nivolumab, ipilimumab, low-dose cyclophosphamide and aspirin (RACIN trial). This specimen was PBMCs, taken after low-dose radiotherapy plus immunotherapy. These receptors were taken from a male donor with prostate cancer.

With regard to this clonotype: A far larger clone is one base from this, pointing to a likely read error. The rearrangement uses TRBV6-6 and TRBJ1-1; D remains ambiguous. The CDR3 has 12 residues. CDR1 MNHNY and CDR2 SVGAGI come from the germline V gene (reference sequence). CDR3 in amino acids: CATSGRNTEAFF. For the CDR3, the DNA is TGTGCCACCAGTGGAAGGAACACTGAAGCTTTCTTT.

The chain joins TRBV7-9 to TRBJ1-6, with D possibly matching TRBD1 (6 bases). CDR3 length: 13 residues. CDR1 SEHNR and CDR2 FQNEAQ come from the germline V gene (reference sequence). The V and J ends lost 5 bases and 11 bases respectively, with 13 bases between them. The CDR3 is CASSPTGPPPLHF. The CDR3 DNA sequence: TGTGCCAGCAGCCCAACAGGGCCTCCACCCCTCCACTTT. The complete variable domain, with remaining parts taken from reference TRBV7-9 and TRBJ1-6, reads DTGVSQNPRHKITKRGQNVTFRCDPISEHNRLYWYRQTLGQGPEFLTYFQNEAQLEKSRLLSDRFSAERPKGSFSTLEIQRTEQGDSAMYLCASSPTGPPPLHFGNGTRLTVT.

In its sample, this clonotype was seen once. This sequence is one base from a far larger clone and is likely a read error. The gene calls are TRBV5-5 and TRBJ2-1; D is possibly TRBD1 or TRBD2 (5 bases each). Germline-derived CDR1 and CDR2 are SGHKS and YYEKEE (reference sequence). Trimming left V 2 bases short and J 6 bases short, with 15 bases between. This CDR3 comprises 15 residues. This CDR3 is CASSLFGAWGNEQFF. Here the CDR3 DNA reads TGTGCCAGCAGCTTATTCGGGGCCTGGGGCAATGAGCAGTTCTTC.

The chain has TRBV24-1 and TRBJ2-5; TRBD2 aligns across 8 bases. Unmatched junction bases numbered 7, after V lost 4 bases and J lost 1 base. Germline CDR1 reads KGHDR; CDR2 reads SFDVKD. The length of the CDR3 is 16 residues. The CDR3 region is CATSDARTSLQETQYF. The CDR3 DNA is TGTGCCACCAGTGACGCGAGGACTAGCCTCCAAGAGACCCAGTACTTC.

Worth noting for this clonotype: This probably arose from a read error, given a far larger clone one base away. V usage is TRBV1 and J usage is TRBJ2-5; TRBD2 is the table's D call and was not checked against the DNA. TRBV1 is a recognized pseudogene. The length of the CDR3 is 14 residues. CDR3 sequence (DNA): TGCGCCAGCAGCCAAGTGGCTAGTCAAGAGACCCAGTACTTC. Its translation is CASSQVASQETQYF.

This clonotype came up many times. CDR3 amino acids: CASDGVQEGEGTDTQYF. CDR3 DNA sequence: TGTGCCAGCGACGGCGTACAGGAGGGGGAGGGCACAGATACGCAGTATTTT. The chain recombines TRBV28 with TRBJ2-3, with D perhaps given as TRBD1 or TRBD2 (6 bases each). Germline assignment: CDR1 MDHEN and CDR2 SYDVKM. The ends were cut back, 8 bases at V and 1 base at J, with 22 bases in the middle. This CDR3 contains 17 residues.

This clonotype was detected ten times or more. V and J are TRBV30 and TRBJ2-2; the D is unclear. V was pared by 0 bases and J by 5 bases, with 10 bases between. Germline CDR1 is GTSNPN and CDR2 is SVGIG (reference sequence). The CDR3 contains 14 residues. As DNA, the CDR3 is TGTGCCTGGAGTGTATCCGTCGGGACCGGGGAGCTGTTTTTT. It is translated as CAWSVSVGTGELFF.

On this clonotype itself: It is unclear where the CDR3 begins or ends on the DNA, so no DNA is shown, and the CDR3 is as TCRdb lists it. The chain couples TRBV20-1 to TRBJ2-3; the table gives TRBD1 as D, unverified against the DNA. From germline, CDR1 is DFQATT and CDR2 SNEGSKA (reference sequence). The CDR3 has 20 residues if both end residues are counted. The CDR3 sequence: CSATATRHAGTPGTDTQYFF.

This clonotype was observed a handful of times. The chain has TRBV6-2 or TRBV6-3 and TRBJ1-2; no firm D call. CDR1 MNHEY and CDR2 SVGEGT come from the germline V gene. Deletions cut 5 bases from V and 6 bases from J, with 4 bases between. This CDR3 region has 10 residues. DNA of the CDR3: TGTGCCAGCAGTAGGGATGGCTACACCTTC. This codes for CASSRDGYTF.

This clonotype was seen many times. The CDR3 DNA reads as TGTGCCAGCAGTGACGGGAAGTGGGGCTACACCTTC. Its translation: CASSDGKWGYTF. The V call is TRBV2, the J call TRBJ1-2; D not resolved. The germline V and J ends were trimmed by 3 bases and 8 bases, with 10 bases remaining between them. Germline V lookup: CDR1 SNHLY, CDR2 FYNNEI. CDR3 length: 12 residues.

In this sample, this clonotype turned up many times. V usage is TRBV5-8 and J usage is TRBJ2-3; weak D call: TRBD1 (5 bases). Germline CDR1 and CDR2: SGHTS and YDEGEE. This CDR3 contains 17 residues. Trimming shortened V by 2 bases and J by 3 bases, and 19 bases separated the two germline ends. CDR3 amino acids: CASSFSHAGMGTDTQYF. CDR3 bases: TGTGCCAGCAGCTTTAGTCATGCAGGGATGGGGACAGATACGCAGTATTTT.

This clonotype was seen a handful of times. A far more abundant clone sits one base away, making this likely a read error. This chain joins TRBV21-1 and TRBJ2-1; the D call in the table, TRBD1, was not verified against the DNA. TRBV21-1 is a pseudogene. The CDR3 consists of 16 residues. CDR3 in DNA: TGTGCCAGCAGCAAGGGCGGTCCAGACCGCTCCTACGAGCAGTTCTTC. It encodes CASSKGGPDRSYEQFF.

This clonotype was picked up many times. The chain employs TRBV20-1 and TRBJ2-7; D is undetermined. Germline V gene data show CDR1 as DFQATT and CDR2 as SNEGSKA (reference sequence). Between the trimmed V and J ends, which lost 0 bases and 0 bases, there was a span of 9 bases. The CDR3 totals 14 residues. The CDR3: CSARDGRSSYEQYF. CDR3 sequence (DNA): TGCAGTGCTAGAGATGGACGGAGCTCCTACGAGCAGTACTTC.

This clonotype was recorded once. CDR3 bases: TGTGCCAGCGGGAGGACAGGGGGCGAAGAGACCCAGTACTTC. As protein: CASGRTGGEETQYF. The gene calls are TRBV5-5 and TRBJ2-5; 11 bases agree with TRBD1. V was clipped by 7 bases and J by 3 bases; unmatched bases: 5. The CDR3 sequence is 14 residues long. CDR1 is SGHKS and CDR2 is YYEKEE in the germline V gene (reference sequence).

This clonotype was recorded a few times. The likely explanation is a read error, given a far larger clone one base away. The chain recombines TRBV5-1 with TRBJ2-4; TRBD2 agrees at 13 bases. With V trimmed by 2 bases and J by 13 bases, 18 bases remained unmatched. This CDR3 has 18 amino acids. The germline V gene encodes CDR1 SGHRS and CDR2 YFSETQ. CDR3 in amino acids: CASSFGTSGARSYNEQYF. Written as DNA, the CDR3 is TGCGCCAGCAGCTTCGGGACTAGCGGGGCCCGCTCCTACAATGAGCAGTACTTC.

Remarks on this clonotype: The DNA is left out, because the CDR3 cannot be placed on it with certainty; the CDR3 is given as TCRdb lists it. The chain couples TRBV9 to TRBJ2-2; the table's D call, TRBD1, was not checked against the DNA. The CDR3 spans 13 amino acids, including both terminal residues. Germline V gene data show CDR1 as SGDLS and CDR2 as YYNGEE. CDR3 region: CASSARAGELFFF.

This clonotype was found many times. The rearrangement uses TRBV4-2 and TRBJ2-2, with a possible D match to TRBD2 (7 bases). The V gene lost 0 bases and the J gene lost 4 bases, with 15 bases spanning the gap. The CDR3 is 17 amino acids. The germline CDR1 and CDR2 sequences are LGHNA and YNFKEQ. CDR3 sequence: CASSQDRGATVTGELFF. The CDR3 nucleotides are TGTGCCAGCAGCCAAGATCGGGGGGCGACAGTCACCGGGGAGCTGTTTTTT.

This clonotype was found many times. The J gene is TRBJ2-6, the V gene TRBV6-5; the D is unclear. This CDR3 contains 14 residues. Per the germline V gene, CDR1 is MNHEY and CDR2 is SVGAGI. V lost 5 bases and J 0 bases, leaving 5 bases between the germline ends. CDR3 coding DNA: TGTGCCAGCAGTCCTGTCTCTGGGGCCAACGTCCTGACTTTC. It specifies CASSPVSGANVLTF.

At least ten counts were recorded for this clonotype. The chain carries TRBV20-1 and TRBJ2-7; perhaps TRBD2 as D (6 bases). Trimming took 2 bases from V and 4 from J, leaving 27 bases between them. The CDR3 length is 18 residues. In germline, CDR1 is DFQATT, CDR2 SNEGSKA (reference sequence). The CDR3 loop is CSARPTKTARRGYYEQYF. The DNA of the CDR3 is TGCAGTGCTAGACCCACGAAGACGGCCCGGAGGGGATATTACGAGCAGTACTTC.